This TCR beta chain was documented in a study of metastatic and nonmetastatic thyroid tumors. Nobody among the patients had been given any treatment before thyroid surgery. This clone appeared many times. Its antigen is unidentified. TCRdb re-called clones from the PCR reads using MiXCR. The profile shows more than 40,000 clones, approximately 3% of them singletons. General study results and limits: Across blood and tumor, TCR beta diversity in malignant thyroid tumors was reportedly significantly higher than in benign nodules.

The receptor's source is a female donor with papillary thyroid cancer or a benign thyroid nodule (not recorded which). Some clones in this sample may be carry-over from other donors' samples. Sequencing was performed on blood.

The DNA of the CDR3 is TGCGCCAGCAGTGACAGGGACACCGGGGAGCTGTTTTTT. Translated: CASSDRDTGELFF. V is TRBV10-2 and J is TRBJ2-2; TRBD1 is a possible D gene (5 bases). The V and J ends lost 3 bases and 3 bases respectively, with 5 bases between them. The CDR3 runs to 13 residues. Germline V lookup: CDR1 WSHSY, CDR2 SAAADI.